This passage covers 24 T cell receptor beta chains from one sample sequenced in a study of post-analysis software for immune sequencing data. Their specific antigens are unknown. Findings of the study overall: Four or five TRBV segments occurring more often in patients than controls included TRBV5-6, TRBV5-1 and TRBV20-1.

Presence of unique molecular identifiers characterized the TCR beta cDNA libraries. TCRdb used MiXCR to reprocess the PCR reads, holding one entry per CDR3 protein. Of about 200,000 distinct CDR3 sequences in the sample, approximately 30% are singletons; the top ten hold 3% to 3.5%. Sequenced: blood. These receptors all stem from a girl younger than 18 with multiple sclerosis.

This clonotype showed up just a few times. The chain recombines TRBV5-1 with TRBJ1-5; D is uncertain. This CDR3 region has 15 residues. Germline V gene data show CDR1 as SGHRS and CDR2 as YFSETQ. V was pared by 1 base and J by 6 bases, with 14 bases between. CDR3 nucleotide sequence: TGCGCCAGCAGCTTGTCGGGATCCTACCGTCAGCCCCAGCATTTT. As protein: CASSLSGSYRQPQHF.

This sequence joins TRBV28 and TRBJ2-5; D is ambiguous. V was shortened by 5 bases and J by 3 bases, with 4 bases between the two germline ends. This CDR3 is built from 11 residues. Germline V lookup: CDR1 MDHEN, CDR2 SYDVKM. CDR3 region: CASSKKETQYF. The CDR3, as DNA: TGTGCCAGCAGTAAGAAAGAGACCCAGTACTTC.

This chain joins TRBV7-8 and TRBJ1-2; D ambiguous. Trimming left V 1 base short and J 2 bases short, with 5 bases between. Germline loops: CDR1 SGHVS, CDR2 FQNEAQ. CDR3 length: 13 amino acids. The CDR3 here is CASSLERNYGYTF. CDR3 bases: TGTGCCAGCAGCTTAGAGCGGAACTATGGCTACACCTTC.

This clonotype was seen only a few times. This chain's CDR3 is CAWSGGQALYEQYF. CDR3 coding DNA: TGTGCCTGGAGTGGGGGACAGGCCCTCTACGAGCAGTACTTC. V is TRBV30 and J is TRBJ2-7; 8 positions agree with TRBD1. The trim removed 1 base at V and 3 bases at J, leaving 5 bases unmatched. The CDR3 runs 14 residues. The germline gives CDR1 GTSNPN, CDR2 SVGIG (reference sequence).

This clonotype appeared many times. This chain uses TRBV5-1 with TRBJ2-7; D is perhaps TRBD1 (7 bases). The CDR3 totals 15 residues. Deletions cut 0 bases from V and 3 bases from J, with 13 bases between. Germline CDR1 and CDR2: SGHRS and YFSETQ. The CDR3 bases are TGCGCCAGCAGCTTGGTAGCAGGGGGGAACTACGAGCAGTACTTC. Residues: CASSLVAGGNYEQYF.

This clonotype was recorded many times. The rearrangement uses TRBV6-6 and TRBJ1-2; D gene ambiguous. Trimming shortened V by 5 bases and J by 6 bases, and 13 bases separated the two germline ends. The germline V gene has CDR1 MNHNY and CDR2 SVGAGI (reference sequence). This CDR3 region has 13 residues. The CDR3 bases are TGTGCCAGCAGTCCCCAAATTACCCATGGCTACACCTTC. The encoded protein is CASSPQITHGYTF.

This clonotype came up many times. The rearrangement uses TRBV28 and TRBJ2-7; D is undetermined. Germline V gene lookup returns CDR1 MDHEN and CDR2 SYDVKM. V was trimmed by 5 bases and J by 2 bases, leaving 13 bases between them. The CDR3 sequence is 14 residues long. The CDR3 nucleotides read TGTGCCAGCAGTATAATGGACGGTACCTACGAGCAGTACTTC. Translated, it gives CASSIMDGTYEQYF. The full variable domain, rest sourced from reference TRBV28 and TRBJ2-7, is DVKVTQSSRYLVKRTGEKVFLECVQDMDHENMFWYRQDPGLGLRLIYFSYDVKMKEKGDIPEGYSVSREKKERFSLILESASTNQTSMYLCASSIMDGTYEQYFGPGTRLTVT.

The chain is built from TRBV18 and TRBJ1-4; no reliable D call. Trimming removed 4 bases at V and 4 bases at J, with 13 bases between. Germline V gene data show CDR1 as KGHSH and CDR2 as LQKENI. CDR3 size: 15 residues. The CDR3 protein is CASSRVPGSNEKLFF. The CDR3 DNA reads TGTGCCAGCTCACGAGTTCCTGGAAGTAATGAAAAACTGTTTTTT.

This clonotype was seen more than once but under ten times. The J gene is TRBJ1-1, the V gene TRBV5-1; D unresolved. The V gene's germline CDR1 is SGHRS and CDR2 YFSETQ. Trimming removed 0 bases from V and 7 bases from J, with 13 bases in between. The CDR3 covers 14 residues. CDR3 sequence (DNA): TGCGCCAGCAGCTTGGTGCCGGGAAGGGATGAAGCTTTCTTT. This translates into CASSLVPGRDEAFF. The variable domain in full, with the rest retrieved from reference TRBV5-1 and TRBJ1-1, is KAGVTQTPRYLIKTRGQQVTLSCSPISGHRSVSWYQQTPGQGLQFLFEYFSETQRNKGNFPGRFSGRQFSNSRSEMNVSTLELGDSALYLCASSLVPGRDEAFFGQGTRLTVV.

This clonotype was counted only a few times. The chain has TRBV30 and TRBJ1-2, with 9 nucleotides matching TRBD1. This CDR3 has 13 residues. V dropped 8 bases and J dropped 1; count of bases not matched to a gene: 5. CDR1 is GTSNPN and CDR2 is SVGIG in the germline V gene (reference sequence). The CDR3 coding sequence is TGTGCCCGGACAGGGGAGATTAACTATGGCTACACCTTC. It codes for CARTGEINYGYTF.

This clonotype showed up many times. The chain links TRBV20-1 to TRBJ1-1; a possible D gene is TRBD1 (6 bases). V lost 5 bases, J lost 4 bases, and 17 bases lay in between. Germline CDR1 is DFQATT and CDR2 is SNEGSKA (reference sequence). The CDR3 has 14 residues. CDR3 protein: CSARRGALSTEAFF. Written as DNA, the CDR3 is TGCAGTGCTCGTAGGGGGGCCCTGAGCACTGAAGCTTTCTTT.

About this clonotype itself: The junction shows a germline mismatch at one end, possibly a read error. The V call is TRBV6-6, the J call TRBJ1-5; D is possibly TRBD1 (6 bases). Germline V CDR1 and CDR2: MNHNY, SVGAGI (reference sequence). CDR3 length: 15 amino acids. The chain's CDR3 is CASTYPQGVNQPQHF. The CDR3 DNA reads as TGTGCCAGCACTTACCCACAGGGTGTCAATCAGCCCCAGCATTTT.

There are many counts of this clonotype. CDR3 loop: CASSSPREAYNEQFF. CDR3 nucleotide sequence: TGTGCCAGCAGTAGCCCGCGGGAAGCCTACAATGAGCAGTTCTTC. This chain uses TRBV12-3 or TRBV12-4 with TRBJ2-1; D is possibly TRBD2 (6 bases). The V end lost 5 bases, the J end lost 2 bases, and 13 bases lay between the germline ends. The CDR3 is 15 amino acids.

The table lists this clonotype with many counts. The chain carries TRBV20-1 and TRBJ2-7, with a weak D call TRBD1 (5 bases). Trimming cost V 5 bases and J 5 bases, with 10 bases left between them. The CDR3 contains 11 residues. Germline V lookup: CDR1 DFQATT, CDR2 SNEGSKA (reference sequence). CDR3 sequence (DNA): TGCAGTGCTCATAAAGGGGACGAGCAGTACTTC. Encoded protein: CSAHKGDEQYF.

V gene TRBV9 combines with J gene TRBJ1-5; 10 nucleotides match TRBD1. Germline values: CDR1 SGDLS, CDR2 YYNGEE. J was trimmed by 7 bases and V by 4 bases; bases with no gene match: 5. The CDR3 contains 14 residues. CDR3 sequence: CASSRDRGGQPQHF. In nucleotides, the CDR3 is TGTGCCAGCAGCCGGGACAGGGGCGGACAGCCCCAGCATTTT.

The J gene is TRBJ2-1, the V gene TRBV7-3; D gene unclear. The CDR3 runs 14 residues. Germline CDR1 is SGHTA and CDR2 is FQGTGA. Trimming cost V 4 bases and J 2 bases, with 9 bases left between them. Written as DNA, the CDR3 is TGTGCCAGCAGCTCCGACCCGACCTACAATGAGCAGTTCTTC. Translating gives CASSSDPTYNEQFF.

This clonotype was seen a handful of times. This chain links TRBV27 with TRBJ1-4; 9 nucleotides line up with TRBD1. Per germline, CDR1 MNHEY and CDR2 SMNVEV (reference sequence). Losses at the gene ends were 5 bases for V and 8 bases for J; bases not matched to a gene: 15. The CDR3 length is 17 residues. The CDR3 is CASSPKQYRGREEKLFF. The CDR3, as DNA: TGTGCCAGCAGTCCGAAGCAGTACAGGGGGCGGGAGGAAAAACTGTTTTTT.

The J gene is TRBJ2-3, the V gene TRBV10-3; perhaps TRBD1 as D (6 bases). Trimming stripped 7 bases from V and 2 bases from J, with 13 bases between. CDR1 is ENHRY, CDR2 SYGVKD, per germline. The CDR3 runs to 14 residues. The CDR3 sequence: CAIKADSHTDTQYF. CDR3 nucleotides: TGTGCCATCAAGGCGGACAGTCACACAGATACGCAGTATTTT.

The chain links TRBV14 to TRBJ2-1; D uncertain. The CDR3 runs to 14 residues. Germline loops: CDR1 SGHDN, CDR2 FVKESK. Deletions cut 5 bases from V and 8 bases from J, with 16 bases between. DNA of the CDR3: TGTGCCAGCAGCATATCCTACGGCCCGGATGAGCAGTTCTTC. Amino acids: CASSISYGPDEQFF.

The chain links TRBV5-1 to TRBJ1-2, with a possible D match to TRBD1 (5 bases). V was trimmed by 0 bases and J by 7 bases, leaving 16 bases between them. Germline V gene lookup returns CDR1 SGHRS and CDR2 YFSETQ. The length of the CDR3 is 15 residues. DNA for the CDR3: TGCGCCAGCAGCTTGGGGGGAGACTCTAGGGGTGGCTACACCTTC. As protein: CASSLGGDSRGGYTF.

This clonotype showed up just once. This may stem from a read error, because a much larger clone lies one nucleotide away. The gene calls are TRBV12-5 and TRBJ1-5; tentatively, D is TRBD1 (5 bases). The CDR3 is made up of 12 amino acids. CDR1 is LGHNT, CDR2 FRNRAP, per germline. Trimming cost V 4 bases and J 7 bases, with 8 bases left between them. DNA of the CDR3: TGTGCTAGTGGTTCGGGGGGGCAGCCCCAGCATTTT. Residues: CASGSGGQPQHF. The full variable domain, rest sourced from reference TRBV12-5 and TRBJ1-5, is DARVTQTPRHKVTEMGQEVTMRCQPILGHNTVFWYRQTMMQGLELLAYFRNRAPLDDSGMPKDRFSAEMPDATLATLKIQPSEPRDSAVYFCASGSGGQPQHFGDGTRLSIL.

The chain carries TRBV5-1 and TRBJ2-3; 7 nucleotides match TRBD2. From germline, CDR1 is SGHRS and CDR2 YFSETQ. The trim removed 5 bases at V and 1 base at J, leaving 10 bases unmatched. The CDR3 covers 16 residues. CDR3 sequence reads: CASSPSSGVRTDTQYF. CDR3 nucleotides: TGCGCCAGCAGTCCAAGCAGCGGGGTCCGCACAGATACGCAGTATTTT.

The sample holds a few counts of this clonotype. This chain connects TRBV5-1 to TRBJ2-5; 10 bases are shared with TRBD2. This CDR3 contains 13 residues. The germline gives CDR1 SGHRS, CDR2 YFSETQ. Trimming took 7 bases from V and 4 from J; bases not matched to a gene: 4. The DNA of the CDR3 is TGCGCCAGCGAAAGACTAGCGGGAGAGACCCAGTACTTC. It specifies CASERLAGETQYF.

V is TRBV5-1 and J is TRBJ2-2, with 8 bases fitting TRBD1. V lost 3 bases and J lost 6; bases outside the gene matches: 13. Germline loops: CDR1 SGHRS, CDR2 YFSETQ. This CDR3 has 17 residues. The DNA of the CDR3 is TGCGCCAGCAGCTCCCGGCCGACAGGGGAATTGCCCGGGGAGCTGTTTTTT. Residues: CASSSRPTGELPGELFF.